A single T cell receptor (beta chain) is shown here with its context. The data stem from a study of Ad26.COV2.S vaccination and SARS-CoV-2 variants. Study-level information: The study gave Ad26.COV2.S intramuscularly, once or twice 56 days apart.

V dropped 1 base and J dropped 11 bases, with 11 bases sitting between them. Germline CDR1 GTSNPN, CDR2 SVGIG (reference sequence). The CDR3 is 11 amino acids. Stated treatment: 15 to 20 received Ad26.COV2.S at low or high dose, single or two shots; roughly 5 received placebo; per-sample allocation not given. The study sampled participants on day 63 after the first vaccine or placebo injection. This person who donated was an adult of 18-55 years in Boston. Data came from immunoSEQ multiplex PCR; TCRdb stores just in-frame clones and leaves some out. Of about 680,000 clones in the sample, 80% to 90% were seen once.

The sample consisted of peripheral blood, taken in a trial of Ad26.COV2.S vaccine versus placebo. This sequence joins TRBV30 and TRBJ1-1; maybe TRBD1 (6 bases). This TCR was sampled from a person aged 18-65 years who received the Ad26.COV2.S COVID-19 vaccine or a placebo. CDR3 protein: CAWSGWGLAFF. Here the CDR3 DNA reads TGTGCCTGGAGTGGCTGGGGGCTGGCTTTCTTT.